A selection of T cell receptor beta chains follows, all from one sample in a study of identical twins. TCRdb ran MiXCR on the 5' RACE reads and lists one entry per CDR3 protein. The sample holds approximately 210,000 distinct CDR3 sequences; around 6.5% are singletons and the top ten take 13% to 15%. In addition, the sample was reused for a study of T cells expressing NK-cell markers.

Sequencing used CD8+ T cells sorted from blood. These receptors were collected from a woman between 18 and 29 years old in good health. CDR3s include the opening cysteine and the closing phenylalanine or tryptophan. The D gene is left open where the match is weak. Part of the rows lack a size; the others show once, few, many or a class for expanded clones.

v_gene	j_gene	d_gene	abundance	CDR3aa	CDR3nt
TRBV3-1	TRBJ1-2	-	few	CASSQVGSIPNF	TGTGCCAGCAGCCAAGTGGGCTCCATCCCCAATTTC
TRBV20-1	TRBJ1-1	-	many	CSARDPGTGLEAFF	TGCAGTGCTAGAGATCCAGGAACCGGCCTTGAAGCTTTCTTT
TRBV10-2	TRBJ2-1	TRBD2	many	CASTGLADSYNEQFF	TGCGCCAGCACAGGACTAGCGGACTCCTACAATGAGCAGTTCTTC
TRBV6-2/TRBV6-3	TRBJ2-1	-	many	CASSVLSLNNEQFF	TGTGCCAGCAGTGTGCTTAGCCTTAACAATGAGCAGTTCTTC
TRBV3-1	TRBJ1-6	-	many	CASSQRSYNSPLHF	TGTGCCAGCAGCCAAAGGTCCTATAATTCACCCCTCCACTTT
TRBV12-3/TRBV12-4	TRBJ1-2	TRBD1	many	CASSPTGNYGYTF	TGTGCCAGCAGCCCGACAGGGAACTATGGCTACACCTTC
TRBV7-9	TRBJ2-7	TRBD1	-	CASSLEAGGNEQYF	TGTGCCAGCAGCTTAGAGGCAGGGGGCAACGAGCAGTACTTC
TRBV27	TRBJ2-2	-	-	CASSLWAAANTGELFF	TGTGCCAGCAGTTTATGGGCGGCTGCCAACACCGGGGAGCTGTTTTTT
TRBV12-3/TRBV12-4	TRBJ1-3	-	-	CATKREGGGNTIYF	TGTGCCACAAAAAGGGAGGGGGGTGGAAACACCATATATTTT
TRBV3-1	TRBJ2-2	-	-	CASCQDLTESNTGELFF	TGTGCCTCCTGCCAAGATCTCACGGAGTCGAACACCGGGGAGCTGTTTTTT
TRBV6-1	TRBJ1-1	-	many	CASSPGDQDTEAFF	TGTGCCAGCAGCCCGGGGGACCAGGACACTGAAGCTTTCTTT
TRBV20-1	TRBJ2-1	-	few	CSAREGASHPNEQFF	TGCAGTGCTAGAGAGGGGGCCAGCCACCCCAATGAGCAGTTCTTC
TRBV24-1	TRBJ2-2	-	few	CATSGNNRENTGELFF	TGTGCCACCAGTGGCAACAACAGGGAGAACACCGGGGAGCTGTTTTTT
TRBV10-2	TRBJ1-5	-	few	CASSDSGISNQPQHF	TGCGCCAGCAGTGATAGCGGTATCAGTAATCAGCCCCAGCATTTT
TRBV10-3	TRBJ1-1	-	many	CATEAPNTEAFF	TGTGCCACAGAAGCACCGAACACTGAAGCTTTCTTT
TRBV6-5	TRBJ1-6	-	-	CASSGSNSPLHF	TGTGCCAGCAGTGGGTCTAATTCACCCCTCCACTTT
TRBV3-1	TRBJ2-7	TRBD1	-	CASSHSGTGFNEQYF	TGTGCCAGCAGCCATTCCGGGACAGGGTTTAATGAGCAGTACTTC
TRBV5-5	TRBJ1-4	-	-	CASSPGRNDEKLFF	TGTGCCAGCAGCCCGGGACGGAATGATGAAAAACTGTTTTTT
TRBV14	TRBJ1-1	-	-	CASSPFGGRTEAFF	TGTGCCAGCAGTCCTTTCGGGGGTCGGACTGAAGCTTTCTTT
TRBV12-3/TRBV12-4	TRBJ2-2	TRBD2	-	CASTLAGGIGELFF	TGTGCCAGCACTTTAGCGGGAGGTATCGGGGAGCTGTTTTTT
TRBV7-9	TRBJ2-7	-	few	CASSLPLEGYEQYF	TGTGCCAGCAGCTTACCCCTCGAGGGTTACGAGCAGTACTTC
TRBV7-2	TRBJ2-2	-	few	CASSILDRVTGELFF	TGTGCCAGCAGCATCCTGGACAGAGTCACCGGGGAGCTGTTTTTT
TRBV7-2	TRBJ2-7	-	many	CASRSSGRSYEQYF	TGTGCCAGCAGATCCTCCGGACGGTCTTACGAGCAGTACTTC
TRBV21-1	TRBJ1-2	-	-	CASSSWGTGISYGYTF	-
TRBV6-1	TRBJ2-5	-	-	CASSSAIQETQYF	TGTGCCAGCAGTTCAGCGATTCAAGAGACCCAGTACTTC
TRBV29-1	TRBJ2-1	-	-	CSVSQGEQFF	TGCAGCGTTAGTCAAGGTGAGCAGTTCTTC
TRBV6-5	TRBJ2-2	-	few	CASSYALPYTGELFF	TGTGCCAGCAGTTACGCCCTACCATACACCGGGGAGCTGTTTTTT
TRBV5-1	TRBJ2-1	-	few	CASSFGGTRNNEQFF	TGCGCCAGCAGCTTCGGAGGGACCCGTAACAATGAGCAGTTCTTC
TRBV27	TRBJ2-7	-	-	CASGHPTEQYF	TGTGCCAGCGGTCATCCCACCGAGCAGTACTTC
TRBV6-2/TRBV6-3	TRBJ2-1	-	many	CASSLVPGNEQFF	TGTGCCAGCAGTTTGGTCCCCGGCAATGAGCAGTTCTTC
TRBV6-4	TRBJ2-1	-	few	CASSDLEGEQFF	TGTGCCAGCAGTGACCTAGAAGGGGAGCAGTTCTTC
TRBV7-9	TRBJ2-1	-	few	CASSCLVYGSYNEQFF	TGTGCCAGCAGCTGCCTGGTTTACGGGTCCTACAATGAGCAGTTCTTC
TRBV29-1	TRBJ2-7	TRBD2	many	CSVSRGLAGYEQYF	TGCAGCGTGTCCCGGGGACTAGCGGGTTACGAGCAGTACTTC
TRBV15	TRBJ1-2	-	-	CATSSLFSVSNYGYTF	TGTGCCACCAGCTCCCTTTTTTCAGTCTCTAACTATGGCTACACCTTC
TRBV2	TRBJ2-5	TRBD2	-	CASSINLAGGTGETQYF	TGTGCCAGCAGCATCAACCTAGCGGGGGGAACAGGGGAGACCCAGTACTTC
TRBV13	TRBJ2-7	-	few	CASSQATMGEQYF	TGTGCCAGCAGCCAAGCAACGATGGGGGAGCAGTACTTC
TRBV3-1	TRBJ1-1	TRBD1	few	CASSPIDRAFNTEAFF	TGTGCCAGCAGCCCAATAGACAGGGCTTTTAACACTGAAGCTTTCTTT
TRBV10-2	TRBJ1-2	-	-	CASSETGDGYTF	TGCGCCAGCAGTGAGACAGGTGATGGCTACACCTTC
TRBV12-3/TRBV12-4	TRBJ1-5	TRBD1	many	CASSRQGRAQPQHF	TGTGCCAGCTCCAGACAGGGGAGGGCTCAGCCCCAGCATTTT
TRBV4-2	TRBJ2-7	TRBD2	-	CASSQDQGSGGANEQYF	TGTGCCAGCAGCCAAGATCAGGGCAGCGGGGGGGCTAACGAGCAGTACTTC
TRBV4-1	TRBJ1-1	-	-	CASSQTGGMNTEAFF	TGCGCCAGCAGCCAGACCGGGGGCATGAACACTGAAGCTTTCTTT
TRBV7-6	TRBJ2-1	-	-	CASRESGGANEQFF	TGTGCCAGCAGGGAGAGTGGGGGGGCCAATGAGCAGTTCTTC
TRBV20-1	TRBJ2-7	-	few	CSARGLSGDYEQYF	TGCAGTGCCAGGGGACTTAGCGGCGATTACGAGCAGTACTTC
TRBV29-1	TRBJ2-7	-	many	CSVEDESSYEQYF	TGCAGCGTTGAAGATGAGAGCTCCTACGAGCAGTACTTC
TRBV14	TRBJ1-6	-	few	CASSRGLANSPLHF	TGTGCCAGCAGCCGAGGACTGGCCAATTCACCCCTCCACTTT
TRBV29-1	TRBJ2-3	-	-	CSVDKSTGRAGTQYF	TGCAGCGTTGATAAATCGACGGGACGGGCAGGTACGCAGTATTTT
TRBV9	TRBJ2-5	-	-	CASSPGAGIFHF	TGTGCCAGCAGCCCCGGCGCAGGTATTTTTCACTTC
TRBV4-1	TRBJ2-3	-	few	CASSQALAGWEDTQYF	TGCGCCAGCAGCCAGGCACTGGCGGGGTGGGAAGATACGCAGTATTTT
TRBV12-3/TRBV12-4	TRBJ2-5	-	many	CASSSLSGGETQYF	TGTGCCAGCAGCTCCTTGTCCGGAGGGGAGACCCAGTACTTC
TRBV7-9	TRBJ2-7	-	few	CASSSPWGARDSEQYF	TGTGCCAGCAGCTCGCCCTGGGGGGCTAGGGACTCCGAGCAGTACTTC
TRBV7-9	TRBJ1-1	-	-	CASSLMQNPKDTEAFF	TGTGCCAGCAGCTTGATGCAAAATCCTAAGGACACTGAAGCTTTCTTT